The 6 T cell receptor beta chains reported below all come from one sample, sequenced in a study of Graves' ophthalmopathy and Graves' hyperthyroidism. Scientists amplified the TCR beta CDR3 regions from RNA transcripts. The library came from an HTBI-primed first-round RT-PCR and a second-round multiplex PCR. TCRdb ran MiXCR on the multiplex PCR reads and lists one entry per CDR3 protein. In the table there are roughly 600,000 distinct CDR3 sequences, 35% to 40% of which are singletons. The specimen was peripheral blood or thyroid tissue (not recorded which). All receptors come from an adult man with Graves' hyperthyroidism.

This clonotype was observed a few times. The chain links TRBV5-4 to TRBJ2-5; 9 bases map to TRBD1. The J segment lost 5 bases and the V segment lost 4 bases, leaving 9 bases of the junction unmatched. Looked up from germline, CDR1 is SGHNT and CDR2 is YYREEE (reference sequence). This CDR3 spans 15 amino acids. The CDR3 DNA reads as TGTGCCAGCAGCCAAGGACAGGGGCCAAGCGAGACCCAGTACTTC. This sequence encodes CASSQGQGPSETQYF. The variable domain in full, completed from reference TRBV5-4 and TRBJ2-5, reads ETGVTQSPTHLIKTRGQQVTLRCSSQSGHNTVSWYQQALGQGPQFIFQYYREEENGRGNFPPRFSGLQFPNYSSELNVNALELDDSALYLCASSQGQGPSETQYFGPGTRLLVL.

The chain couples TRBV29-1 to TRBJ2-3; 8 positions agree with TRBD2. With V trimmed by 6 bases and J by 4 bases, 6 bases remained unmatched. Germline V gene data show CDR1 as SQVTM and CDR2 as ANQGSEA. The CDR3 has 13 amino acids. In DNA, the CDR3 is TGCAGCGTAGGAGCGGGAGAGGCAGATACGCAGTATTTT. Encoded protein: CSVGAGEADTQYF.

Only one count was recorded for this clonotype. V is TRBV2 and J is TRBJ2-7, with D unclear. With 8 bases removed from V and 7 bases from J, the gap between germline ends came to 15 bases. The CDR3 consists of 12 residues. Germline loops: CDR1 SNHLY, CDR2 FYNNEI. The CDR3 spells CASRFSYNEQYF. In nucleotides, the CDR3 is TGTGCCAGCCGGTTCTCCTACAATGAGCAGTACTTC.

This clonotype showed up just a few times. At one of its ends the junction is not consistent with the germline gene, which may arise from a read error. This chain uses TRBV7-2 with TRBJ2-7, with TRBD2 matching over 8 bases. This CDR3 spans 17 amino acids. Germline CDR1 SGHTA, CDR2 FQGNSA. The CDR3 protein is CASSQRGGGLSDGEQYF. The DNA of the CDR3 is TGCGCCAGCAGCCAACGGGGGGGGGGCCTCAGTGACGGCGAGCAGTACTTC.

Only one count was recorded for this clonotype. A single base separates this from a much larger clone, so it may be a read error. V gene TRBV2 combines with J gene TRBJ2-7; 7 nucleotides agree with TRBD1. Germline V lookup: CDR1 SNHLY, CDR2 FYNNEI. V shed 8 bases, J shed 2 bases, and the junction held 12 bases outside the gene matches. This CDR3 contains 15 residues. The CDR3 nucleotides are TGTGCCAGCGGCCGATCAAGGGGGCCCGCCTACGAGCAGTACTTC. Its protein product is CASGRSRGPAYEQYF.

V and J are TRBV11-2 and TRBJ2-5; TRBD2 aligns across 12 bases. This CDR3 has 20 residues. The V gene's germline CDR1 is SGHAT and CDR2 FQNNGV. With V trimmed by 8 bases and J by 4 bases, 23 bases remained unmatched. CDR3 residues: CASSPETSGGFRAARETQYF. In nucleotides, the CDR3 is TGTGCCAGCTCACCTGAGACTAGCGGGGGTTTCCGTGCTGCAAGAGAGACCCAGTACTTC.